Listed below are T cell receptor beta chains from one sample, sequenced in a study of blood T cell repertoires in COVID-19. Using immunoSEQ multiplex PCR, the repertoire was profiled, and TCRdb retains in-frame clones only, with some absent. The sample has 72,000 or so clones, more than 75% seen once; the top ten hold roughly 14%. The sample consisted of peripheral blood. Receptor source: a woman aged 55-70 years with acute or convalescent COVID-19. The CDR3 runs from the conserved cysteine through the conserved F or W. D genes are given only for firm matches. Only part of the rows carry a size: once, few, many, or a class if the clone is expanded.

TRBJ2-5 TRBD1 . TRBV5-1 CASSPGTGGGETQYF TGCGCCAGCAGCCCGGGGACAGGGGGCGGGGAGACCCAGTACTTC
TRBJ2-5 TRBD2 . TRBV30 CAWRGTSALGTQYF TGTGCCTGGAGAGGGACTAGCGCTCTCGGGACCCAGTACTTC
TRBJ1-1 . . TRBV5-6 CASSNGDSATEAFF TGTGCCAGCTCGAACGGGGATAGCGCCACTGAAGCTTTCTTT
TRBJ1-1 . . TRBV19 CASSLDSVIGEAFF TGTGCCAGTAGTTTGGACAGCGTAATTGGTGAAGCTTTCTTT
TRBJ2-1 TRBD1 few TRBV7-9 CASSSTRDRGSNEQFF TGTGCCAGCAGTTCAACTCGGGACAGAGGGTCCAATGAGCAGTTCTTC
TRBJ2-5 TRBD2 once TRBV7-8 CASSLGLSLTVETQYF TGTGCCAGCAGCTTGGGACTATCCCTCACAGTAGAGACCCAGTACTTC
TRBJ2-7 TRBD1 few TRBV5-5 CASSLSDRGYEQYF TGTGCCAGCAGCTTGTCTGACAGGGGCTACGAGCAGTACTTC
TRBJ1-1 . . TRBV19 CASSIPQGTWRLF TGTGCCAGTAGTATCCCTCAAGGGACATGGAGGCTCTTT
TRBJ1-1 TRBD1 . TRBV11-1 CASSLARQGSTEAFF TGTGCCAGCAGCTTAGCCCGACAGGGGAGCACTGAAGCTTTCTTT
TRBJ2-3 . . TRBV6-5 CASSSYGGLTDTQYF TGTGCCAGCAGTTCCTATGGGGGCCTCACAGATACGCAGTATTTT
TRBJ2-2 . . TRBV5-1 CASSPARGGTGELFF TGCGCCAGCAGCCCGGCGAGGGGGGGCACCGGGGAGCTGTTTTTT
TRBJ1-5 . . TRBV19 CATSERGNQPQHF TGTGCCACCTCAGAGAGGGGGAATCAGCCCCAGCATTTT
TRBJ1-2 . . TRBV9 CASSAPTGSYGYTF TGTGCCAGCAGCGCGCCGACAGGCTCATATGGCTACACCTTC
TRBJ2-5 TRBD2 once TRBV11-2 CASSLNSGAAETQYF TGTGCCAGCAGCTTAAACAGCGGGGCGGCAGAGACCCAGTACTTC
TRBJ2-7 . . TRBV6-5 CASRRQPQDRYEQYF TGTGCCAGCAGGAGACAGCCTCAAGATCGCTACGAGCAGTACTTC
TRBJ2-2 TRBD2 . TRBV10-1 CASSTTSGGVGTGELFF TGCGCCAGCAGCACTACTAGCGGGGGGGTCGGCACCGGGGAGCTGTTTTTT
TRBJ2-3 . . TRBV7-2 CASSLVEADTQYF TGTGCCAGCAGCTTAGTGGAGGCAGATACGCAGTATTTT
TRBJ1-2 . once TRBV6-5 CASSYQTGPGVSGYTF TGTGCCAGCAGTTACCAAACAGGGCCTGGCGTATCGGGCTACACCTTC
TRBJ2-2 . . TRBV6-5 CASSYAGINTGELFF TGTGCCAGCAGTTACGCGGGGATAAACACCGGGGAGCTGTTTTTT
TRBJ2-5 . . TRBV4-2 CASSQDKGFQETQYF TGTGCCAGCAGCCAAGATAAGGGGTTCCAAGAGACCCAGTACTTC
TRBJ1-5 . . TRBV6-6 CASRKRGGEVNQPQHF TGTGCCAGCAGAAAGAGGGGAGGGGAGGTCAATCAGCCCCAGCATTTT
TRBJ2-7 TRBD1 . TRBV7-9 CASSAGQVNSYEQYF TGTGCCAGCAGCGCCGGACAGGTAAACTCCTACGAGCAGTACTTC
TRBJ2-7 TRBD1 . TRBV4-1 CASSNIQGRSYEQYF TGCGCCAGCAGCAATATACAGGGGCGCTCCTACGAGCAGTACTTC
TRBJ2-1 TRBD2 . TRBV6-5 CASRGTSGFFNEQFF TGTGCCAGCAGAGGGACTAGCGGCTTCTTTAATGAGCAGTTCTTC
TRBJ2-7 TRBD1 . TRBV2 CASNRRLQGPSEQYF TGTGCCAGCAATCGGCGGCTACAGGGGCCCTCCGAGCAGTACTTC
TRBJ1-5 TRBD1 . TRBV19 CAGSGGTGGQPQHF TGTGCCGGCTCCGGAGGGACAGGGGGGCAGCCCCAGCATTTT
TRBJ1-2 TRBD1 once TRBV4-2 CASSRLGQGVHYGYTF TGTGCCAGCAGCCGTCTGGGACAGGGTGTGCACTATGGCTACACCTTC
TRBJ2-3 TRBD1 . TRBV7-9 CASSIGTGGADTQYF TGTGCCAGCAGCATTGGGACAGGGGGCGCAGATACGCAGTATTTT
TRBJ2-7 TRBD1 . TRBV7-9 CASSLRQGYEYEQYF TGTGCCAGCAGCTTGAGACAGGGGTATGAGTACGAGCAGTACTTC
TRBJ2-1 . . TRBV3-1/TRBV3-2 CASSHFQEGNEQFF TGTGCCAGCAGCCATTTTCAGGAGGGGAATGAGCAGTTCTTC
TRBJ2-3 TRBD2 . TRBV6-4 CASRPSGGADTQYF TGTGCCAGCAGACCTAGCGGGGGGGCAGATACGCAGTATTTT
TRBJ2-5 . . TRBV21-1 CASSNRTSGGYQETQYF TGTGCCAGCAGCAACAGGACTAGCGGGGGGTACCAAGAGACCCAGTACTTC
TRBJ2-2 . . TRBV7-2 CASSLEPNTGELFF TGTGCCAGCAGCTTAGAGCCGAACACCGGGGAGCTGTTTTTT
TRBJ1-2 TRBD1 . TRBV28 CASRAPTGTIYGYTF TGTGCCAGCAGGGCTCCGACAGGGACAATCTATGGCTACACCTTC
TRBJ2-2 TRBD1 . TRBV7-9 CASSLGQGRSGELFF TGTGCCAGCAGCCTGGGACAGGGGAGGTCCGGGGAGCTGTTTTTT
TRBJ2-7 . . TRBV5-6 CASSGANRYEQYF TGTGCCAGCAGCGGGGCTAATAGGTACGAGCAGTACTTC
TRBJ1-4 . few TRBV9 CASSTGFNEKLFF TGTGCCAGCAGCACCGGGTTCAACGAAAAACTGTTTTTT
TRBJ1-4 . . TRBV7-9 CASSLGAANEKLFF TGTGCCAGCAGCTTAGGGGCAGCTAATGAAAAACTGTTTTTT
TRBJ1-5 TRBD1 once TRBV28 CASSFTRGLSQPQHF TGTGCCAGCAGTTTTACCAGGGGGCTCTCTCAGCCCCAGCATTTT
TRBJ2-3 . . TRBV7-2 CASSPLLGGSGETQYF TGTGCCAGCAGCCCGCTTCTCGGTGGTAGCGGTGAGACGCAGTATTTT
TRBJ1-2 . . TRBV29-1 CSVEGPRVNPNYGYTF TGCAGCGTTGAAGGCCCCCGGGTTAACCCTAACTATGGCTACACCTTC